Below are 5 T cell receptor beta chains sequenced from a single sample in a study of cytomegalovirus exposure and HLA in healthy donors (dated by TCRdb to about 2017). The method was the immunoSEQ multiplex PCR assay. A mixture of 60 forward primers for TCR Vbeta segments and 13 reverse primers for TCR Jbeta segments was used in the multiplex PCR. TCRdb carries this immuneACCESS record with in-frame sequences only. Its versions omit some clonotypes, under half of them owing to an unresolved V gene in the studies checked, with the rest unexplained. Across this sample there are 150,000 to 200,000 clones, with about 80% seen only once. Around 2.1% of the sample is held by the ten biggest clonotypes. Sequencing used PBMCs. All receptors come from a woman under 30 in good health and CMV-seropositive.

V usage is TRBV7-2 and J usage is TRBJ2-1; D is ambiguous. This CDR3 is built from 12 residues. Trimming left V 2 bases short and J 7 bases short, with 6 bases between. Germline V gene sequence: CDR1 SGHTA, CDR2 FQGNSA. The CDR3 loop reads CASSLWANEQFF. The CDR3 nucleotides read TGTGCCAGCAGCTTATGGGCAAATGAGCAGTTCTTC. The whole variable domain, filled in from reference TRBV7-2 and TRBJ2-1, reads GAGVSQSPSNKVTEKGKDVELRCDPISGHTALYWYRQSLGQGLEFLIYFQGNSAPDKSGLPSDRFSAERTGGSVSTLTIQRTQQEDSAVYLCASSLWANEQFFGPGTRLTVL.

The J gene is TRBJ1-4, the V gene TRBV28; 8 bases align to TRBD1. The J segment lost 7 bases and the V segment lost 6 bases, leaving 13 bases of the junction unmatched. This CDR3 comprises 16 residues. The germline gives CDR1 MDHEN, CDR2 SYDVKM. CDR3 DNA: TGTGCCAGCAGAACCTGGACAGGGCTTAATTCTGAAAAACTGTTTTTT. It encodes CASRTWTGLNSEKLFF.

This clone was counted only a few times. In DNA form, the CDR3 reads TGTGCCAGCAGACAAGCCGGGACAGGGAATCAAGAGACCCAGTACTTC. Translating it yields CASRQAGTGNQETQYF. The V gene is TRBV28, the J gene TRBJ2-5; 9 bases align to TRBD1. The germline V gene has CDR1 MDHEN and CDR2 SYDVKM. This CDR3 region has 16 residues. V shed 6 bases and J 2 bases; nucleotides not matched to a gene: 10.

The chain recombines TRBV5-1 with TRBJ2-2, with no clear D. Trimming stripped 6 bases from V and 2 bases from J, with 5 bases between. CDR3 size: 12 residues. Germline assignment: CDR1 SGHRS and CDR2 YFSETQ. CDR3 nucleotide sequence: TGCGCCAGCACTATTAACACCGGGGAGCTGTTTTTT. It is translated as CASTINTGELFF.

This clone showed up just a few times. This chain connects TRBV29-1 to TRBJ1-1; no reliable D call. CDR3 length: 11 residues. Germline V gene lookup returns CDR1 SQVTM and CDR2 ANQGSEA. With 4 bases removed from V and 5 bases from J, the gap between germline ends came to 8 bases. CDR3 in DNA: TGCAGCGTTGGCGGGGTGACTGAAGCTTTCTTT. Translated: CSVGGVTEAFF.